This entry lists 32 T cell receptor beta chains sequenced from one sample in a study of blood T cells in healthy people across ages. PCR was performed a second time for 7 to 11 cycles using a sample-barcoded 5' primer and a J-beta primer mix. Each CDR3 protein gets one entry after TCRdb re-called the 5' RACE reads with MiXCR. Among 550,000 to 750,000 distinct CDR3 sequences listed, 20% to 25% were seen once. Sequenced sample: blood. Receptors were obtained from a man aged 70 or older in good health.

The V gene is TRBV24-1, the J gene TRBJ2-3; maybe TRBD1 (8 bases). The CDR3 has 16 residues. V was shortened by 3 bases and J by 5 bases, with 17 bases between the two germline ends. The germline V gene encodes CDR1 KGHDR and CDR2 SFDVKD. CDR3 DNA: TGTGCCACCAGTGATCCGACAGGGGAGGGGAGAGATACGCAGTATTTT. This gives the protein CATSDPTGEGRDTQYF.

The chain uses TRBV7-9 and TRBJ2-5; D is ambiguous. The CDR3 covers 16 residues. V was pared by 4 bases and J by 5 bases, with 20 bases between. Germline values: CDR1 SEHNR, CDR2 FQNEAQ (reference sequence). The CDR3 loop is CASSSKIYGVGETQYF. For the CDR3, the DNA is TGTGCCAGCAGCTCTAAGATCTATGGTGTTGGGGAGACCCAGTACTTC.

This chain links TRBV18 with TRBJ2-1; a possible D gene is TRBD1 (6 bases). The closer fit of TRBJ2-7 to the DNA end suggests the J call may be wrong. Germline assignment: CDR1 KGHSH and CDR2 LQKENI. This CDR3 is 15 amino acids long. The CDR3 loop is CASSLTGARGYEQYF. CDR3 nucleotides: TGTGCCAGCTCACTTACCGGGGCCAGGGGTTACGAGCAGTACTTC.

This clonotype has only one observation. A much larger clonotype is one base distant, so this may be a read error. The J gene is TRBJ2-7, the V gene TRBV5-1, with 12 bases identical to TRBD2. Germline V gene data show CDR1 as SGHRS and CDR2 as YFSETQ. There are 15 residues in the CDR3. Germline trimming cut 3 bases from V and 3 bases from J; bases unmatched to any gene: 4. The CDR3 nucleotides are TGCGCCAGCAGCTGGACTAGCGGGGCCAACTACGAGCAGTACTTC. Residues: CASSWTSGANYEQYF.

V is TRBV29-1 and J is TRBJ1-1; D remains ambiguous. Germline lookup yields CDR1 SQVTM and CDR2 ANQGSEA. CDR3 length equals 14 residues. The V and J ends lost 4 bases and 1 base respectively, with 13 bases between them. CDR3 bases: TGCAGCGTTGGCAGTCGACACTGGAACACTGAAGCTTTCTTT. Its protein is CSVGSRHWNTEAFF.

The chain recombines TRBV18 with TRBJ2-5, with 7 bases identical to TRBD2. The DNA end is more similar to TRBJ2-7, so the J call may be wrong. The CDR3 sequence is 16 residues long. Germline CDR1 is KGHSH and CDR2 is LQKENI. CDR3 sequence: CATQPSGGSITYEQYF. In DNA, the CDR3 is TGTGCCACCCAACCTTCGGGCGGGAGTATTACCTACGAGCAGTACTTC.

V and J are TRBV11-2 and TRBJ1-1, with D possibly TRBD1 on 6 matching bases. CDR3 length: 15 residues. In germline, CDR1 is SGHAT, CDR2 FQNNGV. V was pared by 6 bases and J by 1 base, with 15 bases between. CDR3 residues: CASSRNNRANTEAFF. The CDR3 DNA reads TGTGCCAGCAGTCGAAATAACAGGGCGAACACTGAAGCTTTCTTT.

J is TRBJ2-5 and V is TRBV5-1; 9 bases agree with TRBD1. The DNA end favors TRBJ2-7, so the J call may be wrong. CDR3 length equals 14 residues. From germline, CDR1 is SGHRS and CDR2 YFSETQ. Here the CDR3 reads CASSSRTGEDEQYF. The CDR3 region has the DNA TGCGCCAGCAGTTCCAGGACAGGGGAGGACGAGCAGTACTTC.

V gene TRBV20-1 combines with J gene TRBJ2-7; 8 positions agree with TRBD1. The V and J ends lost 6 bases and 4 bases, in that order; junction bases with no gene match: 11. Looked up from germline, CDR1 is DFQATT and CDR2 is SNEGSKA (reference sequence). The CDR3 runs 14 residues. CDR3 sequence: CSAQKGTGIYEQYF. The CDR3 bases are TGCAGTGCCCAAAAAGGGACAGGAATATACGAGCAGTACTTC.

The chain carries TRBV12-3 or TRBV12-4 and TRBJ2-3; perhaps D is TRBD1 or TRBD2 (5 bases each). Trimming pared 7 bases from V and 1 base from J, leaving 12 bases between. The CDR3 is 14 residues long. The DNA for the CDR3 is TGTGCCAGCACCGACAGCGGAGGCACAGATACGCAGTATTTT. This codes for CASTDSGGTDTQYF.

The CDR3 reads CASSRDRDNDEQYF. The CDR3 nucleotides are TGTGCCAGCAGCCGGGACAGGGACAACGACGAGCAGTACTTC. The V and J genes are TRBV7-9 and TRBJ2-7; 9 bases map to TRBD1. CDR3 size: 14 residues. Losses at the gene ends were 5 bases for V and 5 bases for J; bases not matched to a gene: 7. The V gene's germline CDR1 is SEHNR and CDR2 FQNEAQ (reference sequence).

The sample holds a few counts of this clonotype. The rearrangement uses TRBV5-1 and TRBJ2-5, with TRBD1 identical over 11 bases. CDR1 and CDR2 (germline): SGHRS, YFSETQ. V was pared by 2 bases and J by 1 base, with 4 bases of the junction left unmatched. The CDR3 sequence is 16 residues long. CDR3 loop: CASSFSGTGGQETQYF. The CDR3 coding sequence is TGCGCCAGCAGCTTTTCCGGGACAGGGGGCCAAGAGACCCAGTACTTC.

This clonotype was seen a handful of times. This chain connects TRBV12-3 or TRBV12-4 to TRBJ2-5; D uncertain. Gene TRBJ2-1 matches the end of the DNA better, so the J call may be wrong. This CDR3 is built from 14 residues. CDR3 protein: CASSPHPKVLEQFF. DNA for the CDR3: TGTGCCAGCAGTCCTCATCCCAAAGTCCTTGAGCAGTTCTTC.

The V gene is TRBV20-1, the J gene TRBJ2-3; D is uncertain. TRBJ2-5 matches the DNA end more closely, so the J call is doubtful. The CDR3 extends over 12 amino acids. Germline values: CDR1 DFQATT, CDR2 SNEGSKA (reference sequence). CDR3 residues: CSAKRGVETQYF. The CDR3 DNA reads as TGCAGTGCTAAGAGAGGTGTGGAGACCCAGTACTTC.

A remark on this clonotype: It may be a read error: a sequence one base away is much more abundant. The chain couples TRBV7-9 to TRBJ1-1, with 8 bases identical to TRBD1. The V gene's germline CDR1 is SEHNR and CDR2 FQNEAQ (reference sequence). The CDR3 is 15 residues long. V trimming: 1 base; J trimming: 5 bases; junction bases outside the gene matches: 6. CDR3 sequence (DNA): TGTGCCAGCAGCTTAGAAGAAACAGGGGGAACTGAAGCTTTCTTT. Residues: CASSLEETGGTEAFF.

The chain links TRBV12-3 or TRBV12-4 to TRBJ1-4, with D unclear. Trimming left V 4 bases short and J 4 bases short, with 13 bases between. This CDR3 has 15 amino acids. The chain's CDR3 is CASSSLAGYNEKLFF. DNA of the CDR3: TGTGCCAGCAGTTCGTTAGCAGGATATAATGAAAAACTGTTTTTT.

The sample holds a few counts of this clonotype. This chain connects TRBV24-1 to TRBJ2-3; 9 bases are a match to TRBD1. The CDR3 has 15 residues. The V gene's germline CDR1 is KGHDR and CDR2 SFDVKD. J was trimmed by 6 bases and V by 2 bases; bases with no gene match: 5. DNA for the CDR3: TGTGCCACCAGTGATTCTCAGACAGGGGGTGATACGCAGTATTTT. As protein: CATSDSQTGGDTQYF.

The gene calls are TRBV18 and TRBJ1-1; the D is unclear. Germline lookup yields CDR1 KGHSH and CDR2 LQKENI. V lost 2 bases to trimming and J lost 1 base, with 11 bases between them. This CDR3 comprises 15 residues. CDR3 sequence reads: CASSPRVDGNTEAFF. The CDR3 region has the DNA TGTGCCAGCTCACCAAGAGTGGACGGGAACACTGAAGCTTTCTTT.

The rearrangement uses TRBV20-1 and TRBJ2-5; TRBD1 is a possible D gene (6 bases). This CDR3 comprises 15 residues. Germline V gene sequence: CDR1 DFQATT, CDR2 SNEGSKA (reference sequence). Trimming pared 3 bases from V and 2 bases from J, leaving 16 bases between. CDR3 sequence reads: CSASEGEGRQETQYF. The DNA for the CDR3 is TGCAGTGCTAGTGAGGGGGAAGGTAGACAAGAGACCCAGTACTTC.

Only a few counts were recorded for this clonotype. The chain links TRBV28 to TRBJ2-4; 16 bases are shared with TRBD2. The V segment lost 6 bases and the J segment 1 base; nucleotides outside the gene matches: 9. This CDR3 has 19 amino acids. Germline values: CDR1 MDHEN, CDR2 SYDVKM. CDR3 amino acids: CASRRGGLAGGPAKNIQYF. CDR3 in DNA: TGTGCCAGCAGAAGAGGGGGACTAGCGGGAGGGCCGGCCAAAAACATTCAGTACTTC.

This clonotype came up a few times. The chain recombines TRBV2 with TRBJ2-7; 8 nucleotides line up with TRBD2. This CDR3 spans 13 amino acids. The V and J ends lost 7 bases and 3 bases, in that order; junction bases with no gene match: 5. Germline V gene lookup returns CDR1 SNHLY and CDR2 FYNNEI. The CDR3 DNA is TGTGCCAGCACCCCCGGGGGGGGCTACGAGCAGTACTTC. It specifies CASTPGGGYEQYF.

This clonotype occurred a few times. The V and J genes are TRBV6-5 and TRBJ2-4; D may be TRBD2 (5 bases). Germline lookup yields CDR1 MNHEY and CDR2 SVGAGI. V was cut by 2 bases and J by 15 bases, with 17 bases left in between. The CDR3 contains 13 residues. CDR3 sequence reads: CASSYTAERYLYF. CDR3 nucleotides: TGTGCCAGCAGTTACACAGCGGAAAGATATCTGTACTTC.

This chain connects TRBV12-3 or TRBV12-4 to TRBJ1-2; D might be TRBD1 (5 bases). This CDR3 comprises 15 residues. Trimming shortened V by 5 bases and J by 2 bases, and 15 bases separated the two germline ends. DNA of the CDR3: TGTGCCAGCAGTCCTCAGGGATCTCTCAACTATGGCTACACCTTC. This codes for CASSPQGSLNYGYTF.

The rearrangement joins TRBV4-3 to TRBJ2-2; 8 positions match TRBD2. The CDR3 covers 16 residues. Germline CDR1 is LGHNA and CDR2 is YSLEER. The V and J ends lost 4 bases and 5 bases, in that order; junction bases with no gene match: 9. CDR3: CASSPLAGSQTGELFF. Here the CDR3 DNA reads TGCGCCAGCAGCCCCCTAGCGGGTTCACAGACCGGGGAGCTGTTTTTT.

This chain links TRBV6-6 with TRBJ2-7, with no clear D. The CDR3 totals 16 residues. Trimming shortened V by 4 bases and J by 4 bases, and 20 bases separated the two germline ends. In germline, CDR1 is MNHNY, CDR2 SVGAGI (reference sequence). This chain's CDR3 is CASSWPGVADRYEQYF. The DNA for the CDR3 is TGTGCCAGCAGTTGGCCTGGGGTGGCGGATCGGTACGAGCAGTACTTC.

Note on this clonotype: A much bigger clone sits one base away, suggesting this may be a read error. The rearrangement uses TRBV3-1 and TRBJ2-7; no clear D gene. Germline V lookup: CDR1 LGHDT, CDR2 YNNKEL (reference sequence). The CDR3 contains 11 residues. CDR3 protein: CAGSPAYEQYF. In DNA form, the CDR3 reads TGTGCCGGCAGCCCAGCCTACGAGCAGTACTTC.

V is TRBV10-3 and J is TRBJ1-1; possibly TRBD1 for D (6 bases). The CDR3 loop spans 13 amino acids. V was cut by 7 bases and J by 3 bases, with 12 bases left in between. The germline CDR1 and CDR2 sequences are ENHRY and SYGVKD. Here the CDR3 reads CAINFRQDTEAFF. As DNA, the CDR3 is TGTGCCATCAACTTTCGACAGGACACTGAAGCTTTCTTT.

The chain has TRBV27 and TRBJ1-2; D gene ambiguous. Per the germline V gene, CDR1 is MNHEY and CDR2 is SMNVEV (reference sequence). The CDR3 runs to 13 residues. With 2 bases removed from V and 4 bases from J, the gap between germline ends came to 8 bases. In DNA, the CDR3 is TGTGCCAGCAGTTTAAGAGGGAGCTATGGCTACACCTTC. It yields the protein CASSLRGSYGYTF.

This clonotype appeared many times. V and J are TRBV4-2 and TRBJ1-5; D remains unclear. This CDR3 is built from 16 residues. Germline V gene sequence: CDR1 LGHNA, CDR2 YNFKEQ. Deletions cut 0 bases from V and 3 bases from J, with 12 bases between. The CDR3 reads CASSQETKGDNQPQHF. Written as DNA, the CDR3 is TGTGCCAGCAGCCAAGAGACAAAGGGAGACAATCAGCCCCAGCATTTT.

Concerning this clonotype itself: The conserved phenylalanine or tryptophan normally closing the CDR3 is absent here, so this likely arose from a read error. The gene calls are TRBV25-1 and TRBJ2-5; 7 bases fit TRBD2. Gene TRBJ2-7 matches the end of the DNA better, so the J call may be wrong. The germline CDR1 and CDR2 sequences are MGHDK and SYGVNS. The CDR3 consists of 13 residues. The CDR3 protein is CASSGGGSYEQYS. The CDR3 DNA sequence: TGTGCCAGCAGTGGGGGGGGTTCCTACGAGCAGTACTCC.

The DNA of the CDR3 is TGTGCCAGCAGCTTAGACTCGGGAGTTGGAAACAATGAGCAGTTCTTC. It specifies CASSLDSGVGNNEQFF. The chain joins TRBV7-2 to TRBJ2-1; D perhaps matches TRBD2 (6 bases). V was cut by 1 base and J by 5 bases, with 15 bases left in between. Looked up from germline, CDR1 is SGHTA and CDR2 is FQGNSA. This CDR3 region has 16 residues.

The chain is built from TRBV18 and TRBJ2-5, with a weak D call TRBD2 (5 bases). The CDR3 runs 14 residues. Trimming cost V 1 base and J 4 bases, with 10 bases left between them. The germline V gene has CDR1 KGHSH and CDR2 LQKENI. The CDR3 sequence is CASSPQRGGETQYF. The CDR3 nucleotides are TGTGCCAGCTCACCACAACGGGGTGGAGAGACCCAGTACTTC.